The 23 T cell receptor beta chains below come from one sample, sequenced in a study of blood T cell repertoires in COVID-19. Sequencing used immunoSEQ multiplex PCR; TCRdb keeps in-frame clones, though not all of them. The data contain approximately 59,000 clones, 81% of them singletons. Input material: peripheral blood. Receptors originate from a man older than 75 with acute or convalescent COVID-19.

The chain is built from TRBV3-1 (or the pseudogene TRBV3-2) and TRBJ1-2; D uncertain. Looked up from germline, CDR1 is LGHDT and CDR2 is YNNKEL (reference sequence). V lost 0 bases and J 4 bases, leaving 9 bases between the germline ends. The CDR3 totals 14 residues. This chain's CDR3 is CASSQDRVSYGYTF. The CDR3 nucleotides read TGTGCCAGCAGCCAAGATCGCGTCTCCTATGGCTACACCTTC.

The chain uses TRBV9 and TRBJ1-1, with D uncertain. Per germline, CDR1 SGDLS and CDR2 YYNGEE. Trimming removed 0 bases at V and 1 base at J, with 10 bases between. This CDR3 region has 15 residues. As DNA, the CDR3 is TGTGCCAGCAGCGTAGATTCAGAACCGAACACTGAAGCTTTCTTT. It yields the protein CASSVDSEPNTEAFF. Variable domain in full (rest from reference TRBV9 and TRBJ1-1): DSGVTQTPKHLITATGQRVTLRCSPRSGDLSVYWYQQSLDQGLQFLIQYYNGEERAKGNILERFSAQQFPDLHSELNLSSLELGDSALYFCASSVDSEPNTEAFFGQGTRLTVV.

This clone has just a few counts. The chain has TRBV3-1 (or the pseudogene TRBV3-2) and TRBJ2-2; tentative D call: TRBD1 (5 bases). CDR1 and CDR2 from the germline V gene are LGHDT and YNNKEL (reference sequence). V lost 8 bases to trimming and J lost 6 bases, with 10 bases between them. The CDR3 runs to 12 residues. CDR3 sequence (DNA): TGTGCCAGCCGAGAAGGGGCCGGGGAGCTGTTTTTT. It codes for CASREGAGELFF.

This clone came up once. The genes are TRBV18 and TRBJ1-6; 7 bases are shared with TRBD1. V lost 3 bases to trimming and J lost 7 bases; unmatched junction nucleotides: 3. CDR1 is KGHSH and CDR2 is LQKENI in the germline V gene. There are 14 residues in the CDR3. CDR3 DNA sequence: TGTGCCAGCTCACCTGGACAGGAGAATTCACCCCTCCACTTT. It codes for CASSPGQENSPLHF.

This clone was recorded only once. The genes are TRBV9 and TRBJ2-5; 12 bases align to TRBD2. Trimming cost V 0 bases and J 5 bases; bases outside gene matches: 8. There are 17 residues in the CDR3. Looked up from germline, CDR1 is SGDLS and CDR2 is YYNGEE. CDR3: CASSVGTSGNSGETQYF. CDR3 coding DNA: TGTGCCAGCAGCGTAGGGACTAGCGGGAATTCGGGCGAGACCCAGTACTTC.

This rearrangement joins TRBV6-2 or TRBV6-3 to TRBJ2-6; D ambiguous. Trimming left V 2 bases short and J 0 bases short, with 20 bases between. The germline V gene has CDR1 MNHEY and CDR2 SVGEGT. This CDR3 is 20 amino acids long. The CDR3 DNA follows: TGTGCCAGCAGTTACCCGCGCCGGCAGGTCCGTTTCTCTGGGGCCAACGTCCTGACTTTC. It translates to CASSYPRRQVRFSGANVLTF.

The V and J genes are TRBV5-8 and TRBJ2-7, with TRBD1 as a possible D gene (6 bases). This CDR3 comprises 12 residues. CDR1 SGHTS and CDR2 YDEGEE come from the germline V gene. Trimming shortened V by 6 bases and J by 4 bases, and 11 bases separated the two germline ends. CDR3 residues: CASKRDTYEQYF. The DNA of the CDR3 is TGTGCCAGCAAGAGGGACACTTACGAGCAGTACTTC.

The rearrangement links TRBV29-1 to TRBJ2-1, with 10 bases lining up with TRBD2. Germline CDR1 SQVTM, CDR2 ANQGSEA. Trimming at V came to 2 bases and at J to 8 bases, leaving 6 bases not matched to a gene. This CDR3 spans 14 amino acids. Here the CDR3 DNA reads TGCAGCGTTGAAATGGGGAGCGGGAGGGATGAGCAGTTCTTC. Protein sequence: CSVEMGSGRDEQFF.

This chain links TRBV5-4 with TRBJ2-2; 9 nucleotides match TRBD1. Germline loops: CDR1 SGHNT, CDR2 YYREEE (reference sequence). The CDR3 has 16 residues. V shed 2 bases, J shed 14 bases, and the junction held 16 bases outside the gene matches. CDR3 region: CASSFNDPTGGGRLFF. Written as DNA, the CDR3 is TGTGCCAGCAGCTTTAACGACCCTACAGGGGGCGGGAGACTGTTTTTT.

V and J are TRBV29-1 and TRBJ2-6; D possibly corresponds to TRBD1 (5 bases). This CDR3 spans 18 amino acids. Germline V gives CDR1 SQVTM, CDR2 ANQGSEA. The germline V and J ends were trimmed by 1 base and 0 bases, with 16 bases remaining between them. CDR3 in amino acids: CSVEAATATFSGANVLTF. CDR3 sequence (DNA): TGCAGCGTTGAAGCAGCGACAGCCACTTTCTCTGGGGCCAACGTCCTGACTTTC.

The chain is built from TRBV10-3 and TRBJ1-4, with no clear D. The V gene lost 1 base and the J gene lost 7 bases, with 19 bases spanning the gap. The CDR3 loop spans 17 amino acids. CDR1 is ENHRY and CDR2 is SYGVKD in the germline V gene. The CDR3: CAISELHLLFRGEKLFF. The CDR3 DNA reads TGTGCCATCAGTGAGTTACACCTCTTGTTTCGGGGTGAAAAACTGTTTTTT.

V gene TRBV7-2 combines with J gene TRBJ1-2, with a weak D call TRBD1 (5 bases). Germline V lookup: CDR1 SGHTA, CDR2 FQGNSA. V lost 5 bases and J lost 0, with 10 bases in between. The CDR3 extends over 14 amino acids. CDR3: CASSQDRTNYGYTF. The CDR3 bases are TGTGCCAGCAGCCAAGACAGAACTAACTATGGCTACACCTTC.

Only one count was recorded for this clone. CDR3 nucleotide sequence: TGTGCCAGTAGTATAGACGGCAATCAGCCCCAGCATTTT. Encoded protein: CASSIDGNQPQHF. This rearrangement joins TRBV19 to TRBJ1-5; no reliable D call. Germline CDR1 is LNHDA and CDR2 is SQIVND (reference sequence). This CDR3 is 13 amino acids long. V was cut by 0 bases and J by 2 bases, with 2 bases left in between.

The genes are TRBV25-1 and TRBJ1-6; TRBD1 is a possible D gene (6 bases). The germline V gene has CDR1 MGHDK and CDR2 SYGVNS. V lost 1 base and J lost 10, with 17 bases in between. The CDR3 has 16 residues. The CDR3 DNA sequence: TGTGCCAGCAGTGAATTCAGGGGCGGTTTATTATCACCCCTCCACTTT. It specifies CASSEFRGGLLSPLHF.

The chain uses TRBV27 and TRBJ2-7, with a possible D match to TRBD2 (6 bases). Germline V gene lookup returns CDR1 MNHEY and CDR2 SMNVEV (reference sequence). The ends were cut back, 6 bases at V and 3 bases at J, with 15 bases in the middle. The CDR3 sequence is 14 residues long. The CDR3 protein is CASSERIAVYEQYF. DNA of the CDR3: TGTGCCAGCAGCGAAAGAATAGCGGTCTACGAGCAGTACTTC.

The V and J genes are TRBV9 and TRBJ1-3, with 8 bases lining up with TRBD1. This CDR3 has 15 amino acids. Germline assignment: CDR1 SGDLS and CDR2 YYNGEE. J was trimmed by 0 bases and V by 4 bases; bases with no gene match: 3. The CDR3 region has the DNA TGTGCCAGCAGCCGGGACAGGTTCTCTGGAAACACCATATATTTT. This translates into CASSRDRFSGNTIYF.

Comments on this clone: Other DNA sequences from this sample encode an identical CDR3 as well. V and J are TRBV19 and TRBJ1-1; TRBD1 is a possible D gene (5 bases). V was trimmed by 4 bases and J by 3 bases, leaving 9 bases between them. This CDR3 comprises 13 residues. Germline V CDR1 and CDR2: LNHDA, SQIVND (reference sequence). The CDR3 bases are TGTGCCAGTAGTACTACGGGGGACACTGAAGCTTTCTTT. The encoded protein is CASSTTGDTEAFF.

The chain has TRBV4-1 and TRBJ1-6, with TRBD1 matching over 9 bases. The trim removed 3 bases at V and 8 bases at J, leaving 8 bases unmatched. Germline CDR1 and CDR2: MGHRA and YSYEKL. The CDR3 is 16 amino acids. CDR3 in amino acids: CASSHLPGQGHSPLHF. For the CDR3, the DNA is TGCGCCAGCAGCCACCTTCCGGGACAGGGTCATTCACCCCTCCACTTT.

The CDR3 sequence is CSVGNSPYEQYF. In DNA, the CDR3 is TGCAGCGTTGGAAACAGTCCCTACGAGCAGTACTTC. This sequence joins TRBV29-1 and TRBJ2-7; D remains unclear. Germline loops: CDR1 SQVTM, CDR2 ANQGSEA. V was cut by 4 bases and J by 2 bases, with 9 bases left in between. The length of the CDR3 is 12 residues.

The chain carries TRBV7-8 and TRBJ2-1, with 10 bases fitting TRBD2. This CDR3 spans 18 amino acids. The V gene's germline CDR1 is SGHVS and CDR2 FQNEAQ. J was trimmed by 8 bases and V by 1 base; bases with no gene match: 14. The CDR3 sequence: CASSLVASGGASVYEQFF. CDR3 coding DNA: TGTGCCAGCAGCTTAGTCGCTAGCGGGGGCGCTAGTGTCTATGAGCAGTTCTTC.

This chain uses TRBV7-2 with TRBJ1-5; a weak D match, TRBD1 (5 bases). The ends were cut back, 5 bases at V and 6 bases at J, with 11 bases in the middle. This CDR3 is 13 amino acids long. Germline V gene data show CDR1 as SGHTA and CDR2 as FQGNSA. The CDR3: CASSLDGAQPQHF. CDR3 DNA: TGTGCCAGCAGCCTCGATGGGGCTCAGCCCCAGCATTTT.

The chain has TRBV4-1 and TRBJ1-4; TRBD1 is a possible D gene (5 bases). Germline V gives CDR1 MGHRA, CDR2 YSYEKL. The V gene lost 9 bases and the J gene lost 4 bases, with 12 bases spanning the gap. This CDR3 spans 13 amino acids. The CDR3 DNA reads as TGCGCCAGTTCAGGGTCCCTTAATGAAAAACTGTTTTTT. Translated: CASSGSLNEKLFF.

This chain links TRBV5-1 with TRBJ2-1; TRBD2 aligns across 9 bases. This CDR3 region has 13 residues. V lost 6 bases, J lost 8 bases, and 6 bases stayed unmatched. The germline gives CDR1 SGHRS, CDR2 YFSETQ. In DNA, the CDR3 is TGCGCCAGCAAGGCGGGGGGGATCGATGAGCAGTTCTTC. Translating it yields CASKAGGIDEQFF.